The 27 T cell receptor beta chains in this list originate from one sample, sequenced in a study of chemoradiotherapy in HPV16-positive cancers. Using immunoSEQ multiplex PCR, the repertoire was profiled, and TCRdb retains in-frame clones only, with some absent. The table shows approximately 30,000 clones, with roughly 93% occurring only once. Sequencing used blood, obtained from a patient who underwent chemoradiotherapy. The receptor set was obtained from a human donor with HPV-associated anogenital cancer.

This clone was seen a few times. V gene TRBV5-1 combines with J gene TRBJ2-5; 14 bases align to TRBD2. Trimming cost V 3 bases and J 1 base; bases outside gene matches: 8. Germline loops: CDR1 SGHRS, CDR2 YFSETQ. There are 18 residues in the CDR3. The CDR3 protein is CASSSIGLAGGVQETQYF. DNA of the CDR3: TGCGCCAGCAGCTCGATAGGACTAGCGGGGGGAGTCCAAGAGACCCAGTACTTC.

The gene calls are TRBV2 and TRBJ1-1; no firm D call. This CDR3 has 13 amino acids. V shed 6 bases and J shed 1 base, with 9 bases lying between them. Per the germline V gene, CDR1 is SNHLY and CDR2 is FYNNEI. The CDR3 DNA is TGTGCCAGCAGCCCAGGCCCGAACACTGAAGCTTTCTTT. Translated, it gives CASSPGPNTEAFF.

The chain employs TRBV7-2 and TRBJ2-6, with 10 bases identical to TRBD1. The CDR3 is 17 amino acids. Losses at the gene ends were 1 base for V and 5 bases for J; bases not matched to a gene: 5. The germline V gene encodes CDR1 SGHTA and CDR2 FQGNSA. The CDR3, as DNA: TGTGCCAGCAGCTTAGTGGGACAGGGGATCTGGGCCAACGTCCTGACTTTC. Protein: CASSLVGQGIWANVLTF.

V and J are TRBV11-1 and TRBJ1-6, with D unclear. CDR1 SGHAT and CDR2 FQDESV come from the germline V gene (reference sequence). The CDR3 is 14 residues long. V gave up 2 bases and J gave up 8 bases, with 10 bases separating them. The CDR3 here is CASSLQIFDSPLHF. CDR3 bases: TGTGCCAGCAGCTTACAGATTTTTGATTCACCCCTCCACTTT.

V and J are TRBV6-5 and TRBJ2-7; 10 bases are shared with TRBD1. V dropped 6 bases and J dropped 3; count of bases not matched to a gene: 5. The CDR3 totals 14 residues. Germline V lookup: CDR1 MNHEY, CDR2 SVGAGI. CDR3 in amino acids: CASSRDRGIYEQYF. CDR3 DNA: TGTGCCAGCAGCCGGGACAGGGGAATCTACGAGCAGTACTTC.

The CDR3 bases are TGTGCCAGCAGCCCATCAGGGACGAACAATGAGCAGTTCTTC. It is translated as CASSPSGTNNEQFF. V and J are TRBV7-9 and TRBJ2-1, with D perhaps given as TRBD1 or TRBD2 (5 bases each). The CDR3 extends over 14 amino acids. Per the germline V gene, CDR1 is SEHNR and CDR2 is FQNEAQ (reference sequence). With 5 bases removed from V and 5 bases from J, the gap between germline ends came to 13 bases. The complete variable domain, with remaining parts taken from reference TRBV7-9 and TRBJ2-1, reads DTGVSQNPRHKITKRGQNVTFRCDPISEHNRLYWYRQTLGQGPEFLTYFQNEAQLEKSRLLSDRFSAERPKGSFSTLEIQRTEQGDSAMYLCASSPSGTNNEQFFGPGTRLTVL.

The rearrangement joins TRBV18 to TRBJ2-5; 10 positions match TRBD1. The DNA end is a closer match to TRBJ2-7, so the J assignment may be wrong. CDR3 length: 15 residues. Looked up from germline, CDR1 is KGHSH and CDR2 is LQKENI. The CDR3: CASSLGQGGGYEQYF. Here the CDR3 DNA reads TGTGCCAGCTCACTCGGACAGGGGGGGGGATACGAGCAGTACTTC.

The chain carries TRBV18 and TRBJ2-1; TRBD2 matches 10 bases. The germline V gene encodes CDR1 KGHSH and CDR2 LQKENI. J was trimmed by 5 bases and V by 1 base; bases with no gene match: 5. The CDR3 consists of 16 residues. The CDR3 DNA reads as TGTGCCAGCTCACCACTTCCTAGCGGGAGAAACAATGAGCAGTTCTTC. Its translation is CASSPLPSGRNNEQFF.

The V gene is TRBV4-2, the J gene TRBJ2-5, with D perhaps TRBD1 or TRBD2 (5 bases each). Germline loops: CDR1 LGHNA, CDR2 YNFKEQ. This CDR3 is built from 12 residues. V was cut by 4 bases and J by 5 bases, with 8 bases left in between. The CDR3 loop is CASSRGTETQYF. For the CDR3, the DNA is TGTGCCAGCAGCCGGGGGACGGAGACCCAGTACTTC.

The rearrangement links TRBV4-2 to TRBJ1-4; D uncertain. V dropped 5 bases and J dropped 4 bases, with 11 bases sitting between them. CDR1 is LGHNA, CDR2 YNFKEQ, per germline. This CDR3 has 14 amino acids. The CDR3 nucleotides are TGTGCCAGCAGCGATGAGGGAGTTAATGAAAAACTGTTTTTT. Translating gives CASSDEGVNEKLFF.

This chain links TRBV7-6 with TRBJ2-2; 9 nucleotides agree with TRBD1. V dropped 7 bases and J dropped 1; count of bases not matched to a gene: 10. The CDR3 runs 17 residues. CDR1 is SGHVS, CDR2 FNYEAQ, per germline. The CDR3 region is CASTAQPGQGNTGELFF. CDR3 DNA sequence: TGTGCCAGCACCGCTCAACCGGGACAGGGGAACACCGGGGAGCTGTTTTTT.

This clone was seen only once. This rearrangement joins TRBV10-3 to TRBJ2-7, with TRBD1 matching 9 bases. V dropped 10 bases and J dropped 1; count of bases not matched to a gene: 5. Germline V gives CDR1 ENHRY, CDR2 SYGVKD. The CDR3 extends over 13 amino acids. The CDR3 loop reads CATGQGPSYEQYF. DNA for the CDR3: TGTGCCACGGGACAGGGCCCATCCTACGAGCAGTACTTC.

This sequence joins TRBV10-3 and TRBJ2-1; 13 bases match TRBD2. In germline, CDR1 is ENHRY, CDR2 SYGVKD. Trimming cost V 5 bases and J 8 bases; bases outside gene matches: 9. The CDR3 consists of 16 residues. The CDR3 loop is CAISQKGTSGTHEQFF. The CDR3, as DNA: TGTGCCATCAGTCAGAAAGGGACTAGCGGGACCCATGAGCAGTTCTTC.

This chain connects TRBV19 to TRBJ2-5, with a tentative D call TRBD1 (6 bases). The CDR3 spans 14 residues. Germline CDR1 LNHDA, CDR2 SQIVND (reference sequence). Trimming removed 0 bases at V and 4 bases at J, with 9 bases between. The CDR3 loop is CASSIDRGGETQYF. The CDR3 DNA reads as TGTGCCAGTAGTATAGACAGGGGTGGAGAGACCCAGTACTTC. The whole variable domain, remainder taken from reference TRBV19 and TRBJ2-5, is DGGITQSPKYLFRKEGQNVTLSCEQNLNHDAMYWYRQDPGQGLRLIYYSQIVNDFQKGDIAEGYSVSREKKESFPLTVTSAQKNPTAFYLCASSIDRGGETQYFGPGTRLLVL.

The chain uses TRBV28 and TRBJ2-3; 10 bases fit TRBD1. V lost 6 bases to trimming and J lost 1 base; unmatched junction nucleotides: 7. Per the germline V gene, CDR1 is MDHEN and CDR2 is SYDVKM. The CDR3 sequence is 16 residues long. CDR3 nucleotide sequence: TGTGCCAGCAGGGGGGGACAGGGGTACGGCACAGATACGCAGTATTTT. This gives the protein CASRGGQGYGTDTQYF.

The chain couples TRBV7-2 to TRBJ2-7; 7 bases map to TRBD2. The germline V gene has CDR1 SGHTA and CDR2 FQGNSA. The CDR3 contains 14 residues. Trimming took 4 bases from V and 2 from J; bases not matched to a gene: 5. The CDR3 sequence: CASSSLGRAYEQYF. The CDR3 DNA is TGTGCCAGCAGCTCATTAGGGAGGGCCTACGAGCAGTACTTC. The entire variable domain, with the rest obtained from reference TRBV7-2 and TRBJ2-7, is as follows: GAGVSQSPSNKVTEKGKDVELRCDPISGHTALYWYRQSLGQGLEFLIYFQGNSAPDKSGLPSDRFSAERTGGSVSTLTIQRTQQEDSAVYLCASSSLGRAYEQYFGPGTRLTVT.

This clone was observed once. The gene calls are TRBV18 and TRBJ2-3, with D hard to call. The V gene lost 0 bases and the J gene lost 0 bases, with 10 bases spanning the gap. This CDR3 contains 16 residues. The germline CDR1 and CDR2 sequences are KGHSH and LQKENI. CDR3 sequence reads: CASSPPKYESTDTQYF. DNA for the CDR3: TGTGCCAGCTCACCACCCAAATACGAGAGCACAGATACGCAGTATTTT.

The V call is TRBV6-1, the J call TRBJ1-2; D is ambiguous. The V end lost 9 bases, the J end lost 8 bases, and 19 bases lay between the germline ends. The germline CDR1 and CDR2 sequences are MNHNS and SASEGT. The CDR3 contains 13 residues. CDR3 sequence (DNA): TGTGCCAGTGCCCTAGCGGGGAGGAGAGGCTACACCTTC. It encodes CASALAGRRGYTF.

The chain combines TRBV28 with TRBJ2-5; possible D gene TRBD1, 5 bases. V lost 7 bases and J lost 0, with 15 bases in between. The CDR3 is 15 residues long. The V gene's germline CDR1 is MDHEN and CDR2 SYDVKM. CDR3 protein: CASINGHWDQETQYF. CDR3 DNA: TGTGCCAGCATCAACGGACATTGGGACCAAGAGACCCAGTACTTC.

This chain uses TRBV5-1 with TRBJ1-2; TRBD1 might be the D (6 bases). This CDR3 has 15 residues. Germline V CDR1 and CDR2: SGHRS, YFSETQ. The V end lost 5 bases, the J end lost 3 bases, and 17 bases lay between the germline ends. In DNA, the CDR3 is TGCGCCAGCAGTATACAGGGCCCAGGGGACTATGGCTACACCTTC. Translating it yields CASSIQGPGDYGYTF.

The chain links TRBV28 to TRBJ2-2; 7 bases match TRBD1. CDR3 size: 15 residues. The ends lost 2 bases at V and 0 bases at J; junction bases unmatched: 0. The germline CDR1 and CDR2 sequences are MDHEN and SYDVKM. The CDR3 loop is CASSLGTANTGELFF. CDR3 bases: TGTGCCAGCAGTTTAGGGACAGCGAACACCGGGGAGCTGTTTTTT.

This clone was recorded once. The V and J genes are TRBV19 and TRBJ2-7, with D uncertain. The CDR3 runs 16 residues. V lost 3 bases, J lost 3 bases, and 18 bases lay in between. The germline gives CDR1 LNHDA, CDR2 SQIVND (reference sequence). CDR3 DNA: TGTGCCAGTAGTATCGACGCTTCCTCCGGGCTCTACGAGCAGTACTTC. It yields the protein CASSIDASSGLYEQYF.

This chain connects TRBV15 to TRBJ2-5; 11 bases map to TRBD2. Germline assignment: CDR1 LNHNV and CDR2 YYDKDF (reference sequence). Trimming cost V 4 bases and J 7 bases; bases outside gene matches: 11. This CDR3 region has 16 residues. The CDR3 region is CATSMIAGGPTGTQYF. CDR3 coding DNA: TGTGCCACCAGCATGATAGCGGGAGGGCCGACAGGGACCCAGTACTTC.

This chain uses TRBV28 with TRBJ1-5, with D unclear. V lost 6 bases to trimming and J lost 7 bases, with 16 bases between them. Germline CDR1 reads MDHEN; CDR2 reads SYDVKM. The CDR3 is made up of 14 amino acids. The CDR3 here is CASRQRVPSQPQHF. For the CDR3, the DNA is TGTGCCAGCAGACAAAGGGTGCCGAGCCAGCCCCAGCATTTT. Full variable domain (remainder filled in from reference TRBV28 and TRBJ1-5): DVKVTQSSRYLVKRTGEKVFLECVQDMDHENMFWYRQDPGLGLRLIYFSYDVKMKEKGDIPEGYSVSREKKERFSLILESASTNQTSMYLCASRQRVPSQPQHFGDGTRLSIL.

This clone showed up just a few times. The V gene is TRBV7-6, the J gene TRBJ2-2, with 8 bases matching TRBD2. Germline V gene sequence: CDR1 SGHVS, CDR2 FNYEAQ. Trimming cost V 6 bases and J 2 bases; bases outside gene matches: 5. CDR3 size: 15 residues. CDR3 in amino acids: CASSHSGTNTGELFF. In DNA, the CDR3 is TGTGCCAGCAGTCATAGCGGGACAAACACCGGGGAGCTGTTTTTT.

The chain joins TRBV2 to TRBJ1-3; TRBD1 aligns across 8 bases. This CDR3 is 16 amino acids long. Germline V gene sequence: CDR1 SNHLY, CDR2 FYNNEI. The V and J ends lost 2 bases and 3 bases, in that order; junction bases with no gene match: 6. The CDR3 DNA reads TGTGCCAGCAGTGAAACTTTACAGGGGGATGGAAACACCATATATTTT. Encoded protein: CASSETLQGDGNTIYF. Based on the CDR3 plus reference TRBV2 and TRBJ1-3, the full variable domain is EPEVTQTPSHQVTQMGQEVILRCVPISNHLYFYWYRQILGQKVEFLVSFYNNEISEKSEIFDDQFSVERPDGSNFTLKIRSTKLEDSAMYFCASSETLQGDGNTIYFGEGSWLTVV.

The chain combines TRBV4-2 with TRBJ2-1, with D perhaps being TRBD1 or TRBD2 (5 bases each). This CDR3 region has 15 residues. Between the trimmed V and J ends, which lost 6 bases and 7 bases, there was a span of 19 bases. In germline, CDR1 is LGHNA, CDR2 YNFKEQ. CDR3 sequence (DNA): TGTGCCAGCAGGAACTGGGACCGGATAGAGAATGAGCAGTTCTTC. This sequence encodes CASRNWDRIENEQFF.